The present T cell receptor (beta chain) was sequenced within a study of tumor-infiltrating lymphocytes in primary liver carcinoma. Study in general: The patients comprised men and women between the ages of 30 and 69 years. The yield of productive TCRbeta reads per sample was roughly 3.65 to 7.5 million and was similar across tissue types. Study results and caveats: Against blood, tumors held a significantly higher top-250-clone fraction (p = 0.039).

DNA and RNA were both co-extracted from about 19-30 mg of bulk tissue that had not been sorted. Patients underwent resection of primary liver carcinoma. Worth noting for this clonotype: What it recognizes is unknown. This may come from a read error, since a much larger clone is one base off.

The V and J ends lost 2 bases and 0 bases respectively, with 10 bases between them. CDR3 length equals 15 residues. Germline V gives CDR1 SGHRS, CDR2 YFSETQ. A primer matching the constant region was used to make TCR beta cDNA from approximately 520 ng of total RNA. TCR beta libraries came from three nested multiplex PCR rounds using slightly modified ARM-PCR. The study ran its first two PCR rounds for roughly 11 cycles each, using TRBV1-TRBV30 forward primers and a C-beta reverse primer. In TCRdb, the multiplex PCR reads were re-called with MiXCR into one record per CDR3 protein. The data contain some 46,000 distinct CDR3 sequences, roughly 74% of them singletons.

This clonotype was obtained from a woman in her 30s with primary liver carcinoma and hepatitis B virus infection. This rearrangement joins TRBV5-1 to TRBJ2-3; D gene ambiguous. Sequenced input: tumor-adjacent normal liver tissue. CDR3: CASSFSRLSTDTQYF. In DNA form, the CDR3 reads TGCGCCAGCAGCTTTAGCAGGCTTAGCACAGATACGCAGTATTTT.